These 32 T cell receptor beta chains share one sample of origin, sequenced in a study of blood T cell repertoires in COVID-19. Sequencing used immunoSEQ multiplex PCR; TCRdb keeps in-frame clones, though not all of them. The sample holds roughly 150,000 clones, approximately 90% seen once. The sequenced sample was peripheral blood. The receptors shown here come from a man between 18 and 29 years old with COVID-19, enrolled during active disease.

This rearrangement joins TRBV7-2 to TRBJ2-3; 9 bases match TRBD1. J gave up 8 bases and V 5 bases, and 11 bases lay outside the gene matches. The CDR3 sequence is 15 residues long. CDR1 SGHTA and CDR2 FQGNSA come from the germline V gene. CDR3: CASSPDRGGRGTQYF. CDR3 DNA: TGTGCCAGCAGCCCCGACAGGGGGGGAAGGGGTACGCAGTATTTT.

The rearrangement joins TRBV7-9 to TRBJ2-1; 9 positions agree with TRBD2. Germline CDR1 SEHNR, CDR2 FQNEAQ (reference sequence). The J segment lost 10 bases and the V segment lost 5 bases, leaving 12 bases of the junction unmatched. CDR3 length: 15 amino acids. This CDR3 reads CASSPVSGRGREQFF. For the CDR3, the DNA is TGTGCCAGCAGCCCAGTTAGCGGGAGAGGGCGGGAGCAGTTCTTC.

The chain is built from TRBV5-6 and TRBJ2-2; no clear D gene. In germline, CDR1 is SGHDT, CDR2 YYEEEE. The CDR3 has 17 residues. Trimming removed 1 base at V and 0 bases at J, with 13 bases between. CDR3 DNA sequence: TGTGCCAGCAGCTTGAAGTACAGAAACGCGAACACCGGGGAGCTGTTTTTT. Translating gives CASSLKYRNANTGELFF.

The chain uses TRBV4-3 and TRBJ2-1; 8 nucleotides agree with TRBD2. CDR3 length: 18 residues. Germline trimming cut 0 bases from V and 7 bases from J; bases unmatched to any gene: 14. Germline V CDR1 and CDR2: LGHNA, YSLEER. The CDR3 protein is CASSQELPTGGMKNEQFF. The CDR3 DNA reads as TGCGCCAGCAGCCAAGAACTCCCAACGGGGGGGATGAAGAATGAGCAGTTCTTC.

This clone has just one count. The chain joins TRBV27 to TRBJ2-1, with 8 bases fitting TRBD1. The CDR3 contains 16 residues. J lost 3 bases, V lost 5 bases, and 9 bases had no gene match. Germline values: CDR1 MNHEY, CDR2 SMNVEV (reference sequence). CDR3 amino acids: CASSTYRGLRYNEQFF. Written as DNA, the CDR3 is TGTGCCAGCAGTACCTACAGGGGGTTACGCTACAATGAGCAGTTCTTC.

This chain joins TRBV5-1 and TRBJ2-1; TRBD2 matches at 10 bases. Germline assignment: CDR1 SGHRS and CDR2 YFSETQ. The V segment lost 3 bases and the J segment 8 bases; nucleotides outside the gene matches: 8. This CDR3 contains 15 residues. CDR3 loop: CASSSSGRLGDEQFF. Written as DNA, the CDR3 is TGCGCCAGCAGCTCTAGCGGGAGATTGGGGGATGAGCAGTTCTTC.

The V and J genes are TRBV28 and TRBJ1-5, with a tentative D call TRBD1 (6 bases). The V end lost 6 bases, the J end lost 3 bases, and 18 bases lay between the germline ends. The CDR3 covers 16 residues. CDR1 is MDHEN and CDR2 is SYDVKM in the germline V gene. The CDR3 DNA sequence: TGTGCCAGCAGGCCTCGCGGGGGGGCCGACAATCAGCCCCAGCATTTT. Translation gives CASRPRGGADNQPQHF.

The CDR3 protein is CASSKAPGLARPYEQYF. Written as DNA, the CDR3 is TGTGCCAGCAGCAAAGCCCCTGGACTAGCGCGACCCTACGAGCAGTACTTC. This chain uses TRBV21-1 with TRBJ2-7; TRBD2, the D gene given by the table, was not confirmed from the DNA. TRBV21-1 is described as a pseudogene. This CDR3 comprises 17 residues.

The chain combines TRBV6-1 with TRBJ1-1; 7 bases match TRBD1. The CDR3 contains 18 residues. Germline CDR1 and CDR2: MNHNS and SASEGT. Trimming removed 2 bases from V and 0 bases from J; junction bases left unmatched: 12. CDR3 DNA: TGTGCCAGCAGTGAACGAGGGGGCCAAATGGTCATGAACACTGAAGCTTTCTTT. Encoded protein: CASSERGGQMVMNTEAFF.

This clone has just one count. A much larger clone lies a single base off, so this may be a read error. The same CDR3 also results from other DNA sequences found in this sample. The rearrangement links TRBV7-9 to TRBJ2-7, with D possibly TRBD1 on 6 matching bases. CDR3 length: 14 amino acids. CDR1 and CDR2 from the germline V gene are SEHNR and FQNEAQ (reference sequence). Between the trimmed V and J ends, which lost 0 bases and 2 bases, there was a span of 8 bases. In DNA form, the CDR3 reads TGTGCCAGCAGCTTAGCCCACAGGGCCTACGAGCAGTACTTC. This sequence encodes CASSLAHRAYEQYF.

In DNA form, the CDR3 reads TGTGCCAGCAGCTTCAGGGTGTCCTACGAGCAGTACTTC. Translating it yields CASSFRVSYEQYF. V and J are TRBV7-7 and TRBJ2-7; D is possibly TRBD1 (5 bases). The V and J ends lost 3 bases and 1 base respectively, with 7 bases between them. This CDR3 region has 13 residues. Germline V CDR1 and CDR2: SSHAT, FNYEAQ (reference sequence). The full variable domain, completed using reference TRBV7-7 and TRBJ2-7, is GAGVSQSPRYKVTKRGQDVTLRCDPISSHATLYWYQQALGQGPEFLTYFNYEAQPDKSGLPSDRFSAERPEGSISTLTIQRTEQRDSAMYRCASSFRVSYEQYFGPGTRLTVT.

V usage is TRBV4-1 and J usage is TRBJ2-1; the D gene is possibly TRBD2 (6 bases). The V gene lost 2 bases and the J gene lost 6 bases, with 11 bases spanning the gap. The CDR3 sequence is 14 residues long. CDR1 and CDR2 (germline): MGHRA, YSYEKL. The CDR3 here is CASSQFRLGNEQFF. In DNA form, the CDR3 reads TGCGCCAGCAGCCAATTCCGACTAGGCAATGAGCAGTTCTTC.

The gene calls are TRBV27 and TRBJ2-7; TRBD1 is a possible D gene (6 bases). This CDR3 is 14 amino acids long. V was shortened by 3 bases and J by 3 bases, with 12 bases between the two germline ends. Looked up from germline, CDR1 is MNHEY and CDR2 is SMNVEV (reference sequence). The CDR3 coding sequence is TGTGCCAGCAGTTTTGCGACAGGAGGCTACGAGCAGTACTTC. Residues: CASSFATGGYEQYF.

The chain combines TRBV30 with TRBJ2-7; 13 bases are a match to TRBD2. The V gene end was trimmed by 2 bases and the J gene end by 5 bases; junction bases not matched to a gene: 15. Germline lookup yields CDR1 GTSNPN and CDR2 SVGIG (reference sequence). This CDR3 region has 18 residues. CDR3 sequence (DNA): TGTGCCTGGAGTCAAGGGCCCCAAACTAGCGGGAGGGCCCACGAGCAGTACTTC. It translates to CAWSQGPQTSGRAHEQYF.

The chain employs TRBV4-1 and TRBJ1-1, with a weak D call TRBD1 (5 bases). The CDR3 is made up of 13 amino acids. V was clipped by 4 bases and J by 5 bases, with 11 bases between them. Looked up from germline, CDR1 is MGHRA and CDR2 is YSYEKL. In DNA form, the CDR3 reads TGCGCCAGCAGCCCGGGGGTGGAGACTGAAGCTTTCTTT. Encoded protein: CASSPGVETEAFF.

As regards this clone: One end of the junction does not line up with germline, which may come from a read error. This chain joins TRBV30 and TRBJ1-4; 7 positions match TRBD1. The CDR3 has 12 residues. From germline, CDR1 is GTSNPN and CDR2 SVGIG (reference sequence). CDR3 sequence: CAWSGTGWKLLF. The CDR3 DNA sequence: TGTGCCTGGAGTGGGACAGGTTGGAAACTGCTTTTT.

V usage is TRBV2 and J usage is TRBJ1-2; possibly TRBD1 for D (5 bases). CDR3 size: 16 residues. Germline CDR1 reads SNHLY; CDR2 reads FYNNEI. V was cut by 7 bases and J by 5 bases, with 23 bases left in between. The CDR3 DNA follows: TGTGCCAGCAATGGGGCAGGCACCGGGAGACAGTATGGCTACACCTTC. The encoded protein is CASNGAGTGRQYGYTF.

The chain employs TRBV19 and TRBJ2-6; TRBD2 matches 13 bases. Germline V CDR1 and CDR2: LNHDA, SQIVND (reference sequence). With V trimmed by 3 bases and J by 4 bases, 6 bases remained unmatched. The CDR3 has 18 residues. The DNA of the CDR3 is TGTGCCAGTAGTATGACTAGCGGGAGGCCGGAGGGGGCCAACGTCCTGACTTTC. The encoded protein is CASSMTSGRPEGANVLTF.

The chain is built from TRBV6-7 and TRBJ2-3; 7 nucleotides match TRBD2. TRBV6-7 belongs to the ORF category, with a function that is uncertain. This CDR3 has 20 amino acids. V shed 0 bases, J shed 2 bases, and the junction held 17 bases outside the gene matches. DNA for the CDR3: TGTGCCAGCAGTTACTCACCCCTTTCCATCGTAGCGGGCTACACAGATACGCAGTATTTT. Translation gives CASSYSPLSIVAGYTDTQYF.

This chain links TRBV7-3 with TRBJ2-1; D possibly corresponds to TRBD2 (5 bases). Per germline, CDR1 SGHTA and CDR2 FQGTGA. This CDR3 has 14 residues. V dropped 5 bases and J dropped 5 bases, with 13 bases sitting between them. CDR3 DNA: TGTGCCAGCAGCCCCAGCGGCTACAACAATGAGCAGTTCTTC. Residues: CASSPSGYNNEQFF.

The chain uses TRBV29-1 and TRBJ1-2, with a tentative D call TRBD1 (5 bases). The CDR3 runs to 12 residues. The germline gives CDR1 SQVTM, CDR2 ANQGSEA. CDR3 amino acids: CSVITGVYGYTF. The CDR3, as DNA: TGCAGTGTTATAACGGGGGTCTATGGCTACACCTTC.

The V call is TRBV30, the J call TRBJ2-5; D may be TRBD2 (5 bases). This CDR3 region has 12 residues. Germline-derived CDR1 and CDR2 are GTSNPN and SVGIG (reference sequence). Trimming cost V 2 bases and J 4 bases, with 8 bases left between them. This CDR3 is CAWSSSRETQYF. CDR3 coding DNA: TGTGCCTGGAGTTCTAGCCGAGAGACCCAGTACTTC. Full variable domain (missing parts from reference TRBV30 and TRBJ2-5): SQTIHQWPATLVQPVGSPLSLECTVEGTSNPNLYWYRQAAGRGLQLLFYSVGIGQISSEVPQNLSASRPQDRQFILSSKKLLLSDSGFYLCAWSSSRETQYFGPGTRLLVL.

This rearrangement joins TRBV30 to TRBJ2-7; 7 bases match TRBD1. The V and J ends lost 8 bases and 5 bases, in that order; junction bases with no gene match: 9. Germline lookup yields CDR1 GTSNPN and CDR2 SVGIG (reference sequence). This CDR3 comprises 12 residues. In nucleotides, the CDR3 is TGTGCCGGCCGACAGGGTAGCGACGAGCAGTACTTC. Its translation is CAGRQGSDEQYF.

Here the CDR3 reads CASSPGTGASNQPQHF. CDR3 nucleotides: TGCGCCAGCAGCCCCGGGACAGGGGCCTCCAATCAGCCCCAGCATTTT. V and J are TRBV4-1 and TRBJ1-5; TRBD1 matches at 10 bases. CDR1 and CDR2 (germline): MGHRA, YSYEKL. J gave up 3 bases and V 4 bases, and 6 bases lay outside the gene matches. The CDR3 contains 16 residues.

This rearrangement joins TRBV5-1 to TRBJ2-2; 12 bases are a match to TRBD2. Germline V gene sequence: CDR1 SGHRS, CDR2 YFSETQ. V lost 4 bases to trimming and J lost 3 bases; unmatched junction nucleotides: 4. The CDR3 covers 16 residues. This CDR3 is CASSPLAGGDTGELFF. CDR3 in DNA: TGCGCCAGCAGCCCCCTAGCGGGAGGGGACACCGGGGAGCTGTTTTTT.

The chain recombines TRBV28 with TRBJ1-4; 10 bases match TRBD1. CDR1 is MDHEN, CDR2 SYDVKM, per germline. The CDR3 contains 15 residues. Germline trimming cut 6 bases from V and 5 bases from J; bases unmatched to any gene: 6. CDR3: CASSRQGAANEKLFF. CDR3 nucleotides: TGTGCCAGCAGCAGACAGGGGGCCGCGAATGAAAAACTGTTTTTT.

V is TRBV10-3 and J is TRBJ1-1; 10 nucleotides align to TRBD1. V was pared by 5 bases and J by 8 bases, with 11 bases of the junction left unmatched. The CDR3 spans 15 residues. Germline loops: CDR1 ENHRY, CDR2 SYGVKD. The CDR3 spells CAISPGQGSLGEAFF. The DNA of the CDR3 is TGTGCCATCAGTCCGGGACAGGGGTCTCTCGGGGAAGCTTTCTTT.

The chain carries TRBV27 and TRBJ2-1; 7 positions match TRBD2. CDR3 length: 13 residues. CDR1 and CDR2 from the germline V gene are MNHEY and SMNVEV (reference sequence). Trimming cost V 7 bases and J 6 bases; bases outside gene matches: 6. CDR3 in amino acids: CASTERGSNEQFF. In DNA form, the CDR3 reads TGTGCCAGCACGGAGCGGGGCTCCAATGAGCAGTTCTTC.

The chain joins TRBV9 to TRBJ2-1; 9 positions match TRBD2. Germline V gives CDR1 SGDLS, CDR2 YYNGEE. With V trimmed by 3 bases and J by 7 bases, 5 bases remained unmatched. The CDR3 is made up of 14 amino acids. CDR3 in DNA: TGTGCCAGCAGCGGATCGGGACTAGCAAATGAGCAGTTCTTC. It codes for CASSGSGLANEQFF.

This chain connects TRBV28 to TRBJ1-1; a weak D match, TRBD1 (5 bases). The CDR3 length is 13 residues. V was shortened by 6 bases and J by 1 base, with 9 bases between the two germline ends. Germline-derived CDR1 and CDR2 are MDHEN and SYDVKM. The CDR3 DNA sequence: TGTGCCAGCAGCTACAGGACGAACACTGAAGCTTTCTTT. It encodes CASSYRTNTEAFF.

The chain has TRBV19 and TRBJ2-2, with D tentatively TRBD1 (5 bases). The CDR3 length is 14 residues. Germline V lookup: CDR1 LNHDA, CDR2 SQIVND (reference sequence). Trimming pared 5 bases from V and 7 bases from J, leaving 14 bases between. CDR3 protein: CASSYWQGNGELFF. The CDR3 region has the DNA TGTGCCAGTAGTTATTGGCAGGGTAACGGGGAGCTGTTTTTT.

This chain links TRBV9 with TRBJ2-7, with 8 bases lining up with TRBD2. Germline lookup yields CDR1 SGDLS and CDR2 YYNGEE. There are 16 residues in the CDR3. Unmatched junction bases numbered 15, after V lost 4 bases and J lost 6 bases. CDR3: CASSPPGGGLGLEQYF. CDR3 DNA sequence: TGTGCCAGCAGCCCCCCGGGGGGGGGCCTAGGGCTCGAGCAGTACTTC.